The present T cell receptor beta chain was sequenced within a study of blood T cell repertoires in COVID-19. J was trimmed by 9 bases and V by 5 bases; bases with no gene match: 13. Germline V CDR1 and CDR2: SGHTA, FQGNSA. This CDR3 region has 15 residues. As originally analysed: Estimates of nucleated cell counts were drawn from the amplification of reference gene primers. Generated by immunoSEQ multiplex PCR, the TCRdb table keeps only in-frame clones and is missing some. V and J calls and clone size are copied from that table; D and trimming were computed from the DNA. Of 150,000 to 200,000 clones listed, almost 85% are singletons.

Specimen: peripheral blood. V usage is TRBV7-2 and J usage is TRBJ2-1, with 7 bases lining up with TRBD1. This clonotype was sampled from a woman older than 75 with acute or convalescent COVID-19. CDR3 sequence: CASSPGGVNWGEQFF. The CDR3 nucleotides read TGTGCCAGCAGCCCAGGGGGAGTGAACTGGGGTGAGCAGTTCTTC. The full variable domain, its missing parts supplied by reference TRBV7-2 and TRBJ2-1, is GAGVSQSPSNKVTEKGKDVELRCDPISGHTALYWYRQSLGQGLEFLIYFQGNSAPDKSGLPSDRFSAERTGGSVSTLTIQRTQQEDSAVYLCASSPGGVNWGEQFFGPGTRLTVL.